This T cell receptor (beta chain) was obtained from a study of T cells after yellow fever vaccination. Germline V gene data show CDR1 as ENHRY and CDR2 as SYGVKD. This CDR3 spans 15 amino acids. The V gene end was trimmed by 6 bases and the J gene end by 6 bases; junction bases not matched to a gene: 9. This clonotype was seen more than once but under ten times. TCRdb itself ran the 5' RACE reads through MiXCR, one entry per CDR3 protein. This sample has hundreds of thousands of distinct CDR3 sequences, with roughly 13% found just once. The chain combines TRBV10-3 with TRBJ2-7, with 12 positions matching TRBD2. Sequencing used PBMCs, obtained on the day of the yellow fever booster vaccination. This sequence originates from a man aged 25-45 years who received the YFV17D yellow fever vaccine. This chain's CDR3 is CAISEMTSGSTEQYF. The CDR3 nucleotides are TGTGCCATCAGCGAGATGACTAGCGGGAGTACCGAGCAGTACTTC.